The source of this TCR beta chain is a study of T cells in women clearing cervical HPV infection. Overall study: Cases: HPV16-related CIN3 or worse on histology, 2 invasive cancers.

Findings of the study overall: A classifier using richness and V gene abundances reached an AUC of more than 0.8.

Comments on this clone: What it recognizes is unknown. The read gets to within 3 residues of the CDR3 end, and the germline J gene fills in the rest.

The germline CDR1 and CDR2 sequences are SGHRS and YFSETQ. The germline V and J ends were trimmed by 0 bases and 5 bases, with 14 bases remaining between them. This CDR3 region has 16 residues. Only in-frame clones appear in the TCRdb table, and some are missing; sequencing was by immunoSEQ multiplex PCR. The sample totals tens of thousands of clones. This receptor was taken from a woman aged 18 to 75 with a cervical HPV16 infection that either progressed to CIN3+ or cleared (not recorded which). The sequencing sample was made of blood buffy coat. The chain combines TRBV5-1 with TRBJ1-4, with no clear D. CDR3 bases read: TGCGCCAGCAGCTTGGAAGGGTGGCGCGAGAATGAAAAA. Translation gives CASSLEGWRENEK. The complete CDR3 reads CASSLEGWRENEKLFF.